Below, one T cell receptor beta chain is given with its context. Its specificity is not known. The sample belongs to a study of vaccination effects on CD4 cells after COVID-19. The overall study: The median interval between the second dose and post-vaccine sampling was 72 days.

Antigen-specific CD4+ T cells were expanded with viral peptide pools in the ViraFEST assay before sequencing. Upon completion of roughly ten days in culture, CD4+ T cells were isolated. Two-dose vaccination with either BNT162b2 or mRNA-1273 was given to the participants. Absence of prior SARS-CoV-2 infection characterized the vaccine recipients, who showed negative nucleocapsid antibodies. The assay was immunoSEQ multiplex PCR, and TCRdb's table has in-frame clones only and misses some. Among tens of thousands of clones listed, approximately 71% were seen once. J lost 11 bases, V lost 0 bases, and 6 bases had no gene match. Germline values: CDR1 SGHKS, CDR2 YYEKEE (reference sequence). CDR3 length: 14 residues. Findings and limits, study-wide: A shortage of convalescent patients and an absence of early post-infection timepoints characterized the study.

This receptor was taken from a human donor who received a COVID-19 vaccine. J is TRBJ1-2 and V is TRBV5-5; 11 bases fit TRBD1. The sample consisted of CD4+ T cells from PBMCs cultured with HCoV-NL63 spike peptides, taken after COVID-19 vaccination. The CDR3 here is CASSLEGQGARYTF. For the CDR3, the DNA is TGTGCCAGCAGCTTGGAAGGACAGGGGGCGCGGTACACCTTC.